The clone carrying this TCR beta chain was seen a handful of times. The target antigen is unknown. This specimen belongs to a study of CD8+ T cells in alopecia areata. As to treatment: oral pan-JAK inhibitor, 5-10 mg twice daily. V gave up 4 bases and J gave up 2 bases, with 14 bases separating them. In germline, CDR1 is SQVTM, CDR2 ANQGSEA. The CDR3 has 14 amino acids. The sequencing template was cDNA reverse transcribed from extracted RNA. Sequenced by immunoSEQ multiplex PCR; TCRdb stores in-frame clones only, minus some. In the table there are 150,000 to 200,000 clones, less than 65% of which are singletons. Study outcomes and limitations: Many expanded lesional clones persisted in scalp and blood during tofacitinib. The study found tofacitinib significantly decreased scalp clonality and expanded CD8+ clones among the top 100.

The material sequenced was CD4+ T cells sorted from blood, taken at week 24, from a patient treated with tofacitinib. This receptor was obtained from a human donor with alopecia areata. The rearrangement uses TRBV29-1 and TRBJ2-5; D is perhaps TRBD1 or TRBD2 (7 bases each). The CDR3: CSVGQGLMQETQYF. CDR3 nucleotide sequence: TGCAGCGTTGGACAGGGACTAATGCAAGAGACCCAGTACTTC.